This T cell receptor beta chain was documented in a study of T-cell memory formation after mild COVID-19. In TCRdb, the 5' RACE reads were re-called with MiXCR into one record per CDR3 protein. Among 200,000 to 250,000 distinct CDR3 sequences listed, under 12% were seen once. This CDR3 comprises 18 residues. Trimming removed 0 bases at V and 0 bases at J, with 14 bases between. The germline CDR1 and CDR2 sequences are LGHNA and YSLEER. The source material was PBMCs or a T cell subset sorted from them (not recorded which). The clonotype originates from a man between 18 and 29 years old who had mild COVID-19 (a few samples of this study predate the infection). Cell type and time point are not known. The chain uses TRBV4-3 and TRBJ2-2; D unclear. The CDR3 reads CASSQEGPGRTNTGELFF. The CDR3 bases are TGCGCCAGCAGCCAAGAAGGTCCTGGACGGACGAACACCGGGGAGCTGTTTTTT.